This is a list of T cell receptor beta chains from one sample in a study of CD8 T cells in Susac syndrome. TCRdb re-derived calls from the immunoSEQ multiplex PCR reads in MiXCR, one entry per CDR3 protein. The sample lists 130,000 to 150,000 distinct CDR3 sequences, 85% to 95% seen once, with roughly 0.27% in the top ten. The sequenced sample was CD8+ T cells from PBMCs. The source of these receptors is a human donor in good health. The CDR3 runs from the conserved cysteine through the conserved F or W.

v_call,j_call,cdr3_aa
TRBV7-8,TRBJ1-1,CASSPMTGPATEAFF
TRBV15,TRBJ2-3,CATSRVPSGRALTDTQYF
TRBV29-1,TRBJ2-7,CSVQGGTASYEQYF
TRBV4-3,TRBJ1-1,CASSHGWTTNTEAFF
TRBV4-3,TRBJ1-2,CASSPDRGHYGYTF
TRBV9,TRBJ2-2,CASSVDSGELFF
TRBV12-3/TRBV12-4,TRBJ1-1,CASNLGGYNTEAFF
TRBV5-1,TRBJ2-7,CASSWGLAGSNSYEQYF
TRBV12-3/TRBV12-4,TRBJ2-5,CASSFGRVETQYF
TRBV14,TRBJ2-1,CASSQYLNEQFF
TRBV29-1,TRBJ1-2,CSVEDPDSYLDYGYTF
TRBV27,TRBJ2-7,CASSAGLAGHYEQYF